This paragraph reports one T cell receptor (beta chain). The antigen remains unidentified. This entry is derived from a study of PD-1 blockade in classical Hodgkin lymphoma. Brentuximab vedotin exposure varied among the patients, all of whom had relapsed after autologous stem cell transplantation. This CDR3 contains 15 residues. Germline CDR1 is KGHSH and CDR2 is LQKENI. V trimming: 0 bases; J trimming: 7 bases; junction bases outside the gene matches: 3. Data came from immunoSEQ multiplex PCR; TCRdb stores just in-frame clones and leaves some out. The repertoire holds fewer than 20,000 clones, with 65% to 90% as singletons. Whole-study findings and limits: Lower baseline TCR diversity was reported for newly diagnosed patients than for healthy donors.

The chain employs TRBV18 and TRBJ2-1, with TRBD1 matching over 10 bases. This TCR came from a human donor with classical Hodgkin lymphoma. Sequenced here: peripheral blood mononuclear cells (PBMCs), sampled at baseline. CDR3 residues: CASSPPTGGYNEQFF. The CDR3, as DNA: TGTGCCAGCTCACCACCGACAGGGGGCTATAATGAGCAGTTCTTC.